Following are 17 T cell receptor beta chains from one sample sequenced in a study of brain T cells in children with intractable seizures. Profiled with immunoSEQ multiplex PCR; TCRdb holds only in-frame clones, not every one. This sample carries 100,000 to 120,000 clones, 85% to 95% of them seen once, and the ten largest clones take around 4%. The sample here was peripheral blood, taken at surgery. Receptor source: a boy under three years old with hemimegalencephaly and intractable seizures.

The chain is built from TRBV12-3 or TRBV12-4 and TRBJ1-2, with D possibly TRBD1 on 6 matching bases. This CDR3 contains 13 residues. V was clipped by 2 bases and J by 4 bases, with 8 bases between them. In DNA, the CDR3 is TGTGCCAGCAGTTTATCAGGGGCCTATGGCTACACCTTC. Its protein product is CASSLSGAYGYTF.

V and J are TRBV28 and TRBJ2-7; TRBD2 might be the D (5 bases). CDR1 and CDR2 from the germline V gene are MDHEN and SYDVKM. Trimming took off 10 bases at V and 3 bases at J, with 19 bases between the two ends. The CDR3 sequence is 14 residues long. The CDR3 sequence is CATYPRGGIYEQYF. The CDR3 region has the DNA TGTGCCACCTACCCCCGAGGAGGAATCTACGAGCAGTACTTC.

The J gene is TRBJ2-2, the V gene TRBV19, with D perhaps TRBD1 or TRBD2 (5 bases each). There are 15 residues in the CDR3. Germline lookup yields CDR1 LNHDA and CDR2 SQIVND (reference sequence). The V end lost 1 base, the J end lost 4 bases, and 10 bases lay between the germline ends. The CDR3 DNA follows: TGTGCCAGTAGTATAGGAGGGGTCCTCACCGGGGAGCTGTTTTTT. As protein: CASSIGGVLTGELFF.

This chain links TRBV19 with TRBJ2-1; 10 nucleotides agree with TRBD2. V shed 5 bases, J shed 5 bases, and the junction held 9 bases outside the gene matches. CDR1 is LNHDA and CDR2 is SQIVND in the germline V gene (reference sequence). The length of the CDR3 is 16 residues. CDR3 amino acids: CASSLPLAGADNEQFF. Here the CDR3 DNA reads TGTGCCAGTAGTCTACCTCTAGCGGGAGCTGACAATGAGCAGTTCTTC.

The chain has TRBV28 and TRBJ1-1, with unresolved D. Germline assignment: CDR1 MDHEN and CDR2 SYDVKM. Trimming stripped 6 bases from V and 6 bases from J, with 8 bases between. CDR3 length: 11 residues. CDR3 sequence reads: CASRLRAEAFF. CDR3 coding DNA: TGTGCCAGCAGGCTAAGGGCTGAAGCTTTCTTT. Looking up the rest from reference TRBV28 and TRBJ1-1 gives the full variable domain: DVKVTQSSRYLVKRTGEKVFLECVQDMDHENMFWYRQDPGLGLRLIYFSYDVKMKEKGDIPEGYSVSREKKERFSLILESASTNQTSMYLCASRLRAEAFFGQGTRLTVV.

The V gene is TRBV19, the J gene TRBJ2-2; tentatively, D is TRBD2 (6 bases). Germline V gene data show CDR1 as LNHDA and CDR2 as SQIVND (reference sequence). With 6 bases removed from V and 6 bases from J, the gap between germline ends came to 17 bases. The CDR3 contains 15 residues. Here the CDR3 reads CASSRPSGGPGELFF. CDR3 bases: TGTGCCAGTAGCCGGCCCAGCGGAGGGCCCGGGGAGCTGTTTTTT.

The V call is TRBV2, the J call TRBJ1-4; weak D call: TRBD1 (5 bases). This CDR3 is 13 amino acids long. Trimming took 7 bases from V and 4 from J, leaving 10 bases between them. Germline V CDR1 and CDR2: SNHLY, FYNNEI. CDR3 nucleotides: TGTGCCAGCAAGGGGTGGGGTAATGAAAAACTGTTTTTT. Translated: CASKGWGNEKLFF. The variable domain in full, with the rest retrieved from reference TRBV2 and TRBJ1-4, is EPEVTQTPSHQVTQMGQEVILRCVPISNHLYFYWYRQILGQKVEFLVSFYNNEISEKSEIFDDQFSVERPDGSNFTLKIRSTKLEDSAMYFCASKGWGNEKLFFGSGTQLSVL.

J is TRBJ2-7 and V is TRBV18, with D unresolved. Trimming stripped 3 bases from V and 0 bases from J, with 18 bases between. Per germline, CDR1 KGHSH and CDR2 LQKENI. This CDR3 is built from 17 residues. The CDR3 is CASSPLGPPTSSYEQYF. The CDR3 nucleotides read TGTGCCAGCTCACCCCTTGGCCCACCGACCAGCTCCTACGAGCAGTACTTC.

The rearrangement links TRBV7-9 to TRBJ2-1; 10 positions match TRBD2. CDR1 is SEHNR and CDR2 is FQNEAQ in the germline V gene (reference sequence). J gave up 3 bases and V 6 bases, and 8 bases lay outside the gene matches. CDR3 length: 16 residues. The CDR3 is CASRPTGTSVYNEQFF. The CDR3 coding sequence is TGTGCCAGCAGACCTACCGGGACTAGCGTCTACAATGAGCAGTTCTTC.

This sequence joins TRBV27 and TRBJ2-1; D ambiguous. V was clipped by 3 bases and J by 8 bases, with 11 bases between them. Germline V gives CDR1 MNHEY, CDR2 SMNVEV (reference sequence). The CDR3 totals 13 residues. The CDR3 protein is CASSFRHRDEQFF. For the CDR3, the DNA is TGTGCCAGCAGTTTTAGACACCGCGATGAGCAGTTCTTC.

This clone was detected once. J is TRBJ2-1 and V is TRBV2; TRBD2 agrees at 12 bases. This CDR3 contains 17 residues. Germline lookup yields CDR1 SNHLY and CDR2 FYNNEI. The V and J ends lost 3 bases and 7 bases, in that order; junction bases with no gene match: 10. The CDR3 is CASSDAGVTSGRNEQFF. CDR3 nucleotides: TGTGCCAGCAGTGATGCAGGGGTCACTAGCGGGAGGAATGAGCAGTTCTTC.

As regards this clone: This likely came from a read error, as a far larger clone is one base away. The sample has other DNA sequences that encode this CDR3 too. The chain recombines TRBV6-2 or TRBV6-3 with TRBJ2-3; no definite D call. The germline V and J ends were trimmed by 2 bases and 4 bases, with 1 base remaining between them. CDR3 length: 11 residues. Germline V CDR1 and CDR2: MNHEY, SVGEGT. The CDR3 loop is CASSYPDTQYF. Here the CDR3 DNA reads TGTGCCAGCAGTTACCCAGATACGCAGTATTTT.

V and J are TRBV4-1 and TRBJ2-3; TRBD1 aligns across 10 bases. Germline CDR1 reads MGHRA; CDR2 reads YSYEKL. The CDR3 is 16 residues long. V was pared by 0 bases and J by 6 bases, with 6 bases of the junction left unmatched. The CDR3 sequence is CASSQDDRGRGDTQYF. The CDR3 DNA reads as TGCGCCAGCAGCCAAGATGACAGGGGGCGAGGGGATACGCAGTATTTT.

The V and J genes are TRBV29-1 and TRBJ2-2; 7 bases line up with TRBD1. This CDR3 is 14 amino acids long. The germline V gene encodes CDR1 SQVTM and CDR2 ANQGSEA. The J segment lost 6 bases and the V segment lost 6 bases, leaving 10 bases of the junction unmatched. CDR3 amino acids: CSVIDRAASGELFF. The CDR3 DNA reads TGCAGCGTCATCGACAGGGCGGCCTCCGGGGAGCTGTTTTTT.

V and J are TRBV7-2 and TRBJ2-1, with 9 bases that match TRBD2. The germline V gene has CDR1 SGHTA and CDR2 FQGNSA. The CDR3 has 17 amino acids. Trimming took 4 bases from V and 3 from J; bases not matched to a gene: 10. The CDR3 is CASSSRGASGIYNEQFF. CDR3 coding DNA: TGTGCCAGCAGCTCCCGCGGGGCTAGCGGGATCTACAATGAGCAGTTCTTC.

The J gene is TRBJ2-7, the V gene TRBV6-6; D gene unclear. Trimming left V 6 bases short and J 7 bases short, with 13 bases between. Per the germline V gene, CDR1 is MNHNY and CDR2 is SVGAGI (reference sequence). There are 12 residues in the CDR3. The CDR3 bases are TGTGCCAGCAGACAGTCCTCTTGGGAGCAGTACTTC. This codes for CASRQSSWEQYF.

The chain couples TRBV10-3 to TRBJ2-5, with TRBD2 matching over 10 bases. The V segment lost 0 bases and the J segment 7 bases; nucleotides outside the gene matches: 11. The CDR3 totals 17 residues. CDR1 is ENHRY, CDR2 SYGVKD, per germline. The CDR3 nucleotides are TGTGCCATCAGTGAGTCGAAAGGGGCTAGCGGGAGTGTGACCCAGTACTTC. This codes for CAISESKGASGSVTQYF.